This T cell receptor (beta chain) came from a study of vaccination and CD4 T cells after COVID-19. Study overall: Once diagnosed, patients had post-COVID samples drawn a median approximately 100 days later (range 35 to 161). Post-vaccine sampling followed dose two by a median 72 days (range 14 to 241). Study outcomes and limitations: Spike mono-reactivity held for 304 of 307 vaccine-specific clones in convalescent patients. Among convalescent patients, a median 86.3% of reactive clones emerged only after vaccination.

Germline loops: CDR1 DFQATT, CDR2 SNEGSKA (reference sequence). Trimming removed 1 base from V and 4 bases from J, with 9 bases in between. The CDR3 is made up of 13 amino acids. Documented treatment: roughly 10-day PBMC culture with coronavirus spike peptide pools or control peptides (ViraFEST assay). The Oncomine TCR Beta short-read assay was applied to DNA of cultured CD4+ T cells. Each CDR3 protein is one row after TCRdb ran MiXCR on the PCR reads. Seen here are 27,000 or so distinct CDR3 sequences, around 45% observed once, and the top ten hold 5% to 6.5%. Details on this clonotype: Its antigen is as yet unknown.

The sequence was collected from a human donor who had recovered from COVID-19. The chain employs TRBV20-1 and TRBJ2-3; D is possibly TRBD2 (6 bases). Source material: CD4+ T cells from blood, cultured in vitro. This chain's CDR3 is CSARGGEPDTQYF. Here the CDR3 DNA reads TGCAGTGCTAGAGGGGGGGAGCCAGATACGCAGTATTTT.